Shown below are 21 T cell receptor beta chains from a single sample sequenced in a study of a mutant IDH1 vaccine in newly diagnosed glioma. The time point here: week 5, during vaccination. Doses consisted of 300 ug of mutant IDH1 20-mer peptide each, paired with topical imiquimod. Produced via immunoSEQ multiplex PCR; TCRdb's table is partial and in-frame only. The sample has around 35,000 clones, roughly 80% seen once. Their antigens remain unidentified. The material was PBMCs, obtained from a glioma patient whose treatment included an IDH1 peptide vaccine. The receptors were sampled from a man aged 25-40 years with glioma.

This clone was seen a handful of times. The genes are TRBV5-5 and TRBJ2-7; D possibly corresponds to TRBD1 (6 bases). Germline lookup yields CDR1 SGHKS and CDR2 YYEKEE (reference sequence). This CDR3 has 13 amino acids. Deletions cut 4 bases from V and 3 bases from J, with 11 bases between. In DNA, the CDR3 is TGTGCCAGCAGCCGGCCGGACAGCTACGAGCAGTACTTC. Amino acid sequence: CASSRPDSYEQYF.

The rearrangement uses TRBV19 and TRBJ2-2, with D perhaps matching TRBD1 (6 bases). Trimming stripped 1 base from V and 4 bases from J, with 7 bases between. This CDR3 spans 14 amino acids. Germline V gives CDR1 LNHDA, CDR2 SQIVND (reference sequence). CDR3 in amino acids: CASSIVGGTGELFF. CDR3 nucleotides: TGTGCCAGTAGTATAGTAGGGGGCACCGGGGAGCTGTTTTTT.

The gene calls are TRBV6-1 and TRBJ2-2; TRBD2 aligns across 15 bases. With V trimmed by 4 bases and J by 7 bases, 10 bases remained unmatched. Germline CDR1 is MNHNS and CDR2 is SASEGT. The CDR3 consists of 18 residues. CDR3 sequence reads: CASSVLDPGLAGGGELFF. DNA of the CDR3: TGTGCCAGCAGTGTTTTAGACCCGGGACTAGCGGGGGGCGGGGAGCTGTTTTTT.

CDR3 loop: CASRESGRSNEKLFF. The CDR3 region has the DNA TGTGCCAGCAGAGAAAGTGGCAGGTCTAATGAAAAACTGTTTTTT. The gene calls are TRBV2 and TRBJ1-4; D unresolved. Deletions cut 6 bases from V and 3 bases from J, with 14 bases between. Germline CDR1 SNHLY, CDR2 FYNNEI. CDR3 length: 15 residues.

The chain has TRBV19 and TRBJ2-7; 9 bases line up with TRBD1. The junction had 8 bases not matched to a gene; V was cut back by 5 bases and J by 3 bases. This CDR3 has 15 residues. CDR1 LNHDA and CDR2 SQIVND come from the germline V gene (reference sequence). The CDR3 is CASSPGTGRGYEQYF. Here the CDR3 DNA reads TGTGCCAGTAGTCCGGGGACAGGGAGAGGCTACGAGCAGTACTTC. The full variable domain, completed using reference TRBV19 and TRBJ2-7, is DGGITQSPKYLFRKEGQNVTLSCEQNLNHDAMYWYRQDPGQGLRLIYYSQIVNDFQKGDIAEGYSVSREKKESFPLTVTSAQKNPTAFYLCASSPGTGRGYEQYFGPGTRLTVT.

The chain recombines TRBV23-1 with TRBJ1-1, with TRBD1 as a possible D gene (5 bases). TRBV23-1 is noted as an ORF with a role that remains uncertain. The CDR3 loop spans 13 amino acids. V lost 3 bases to trimming and J lost 3 bases, with 8 bases between them. CDR3 in amino acids: CASSQGLDTEAFF. The CDR3 DNA reads as TGCGCCAGCAGTCAGGGGCTGGACACTGAAGCTTTCTTT.

This CDR3 reads CASSTLAGEQETQYF. The CDR3 nucleotides read TGTGCCAGCAGCACCCTAGCGGGGGAACAAGAGACCCAGTACTTC. This chain connects TRBV6-5 to TRBJ2-5; 10 positions match TRBD2. This CDR3 comprises 15 residues. J was trimmed by 2 bases and V by 6 bases; bases with no gene match: 6. Germline-derived CDR1 and CDR2 are MNHEY and SVGAGI.

This chain connects TRBV19 to TRBJ2-7; 9 nucleotides align to TRBD1. The length of the CDR3 is 15 residues. The V gene end was trimmed by 5 bases and the J gene end by 4 bases; junction bases not matched to a gene: 9. The germline V gene has CDR1 LNHDA and CDR2 SQIVND (reference sequence). CDR3 region: CASSGPGQGGYEQYF. CDR3 in DNA: TGTGCCAGTAGTGGTCCGGGACAGGGTGGTTACGAGCAGTACTTC. Looking up the rest from reference TRBV19 and TRBJ2-7 gives the full variable domain: DGGITQSPKYLFRKEGQNVTLSCEQNLNHDAMYWYRQDPGQGLRLIYYSQIVNDFQKGDIAEGYSVSREKKESFPLTVTSAQKNPTAFYLCASSGPGQGGYEQYFGPGTRLTVT.

This clone was observed a single time. The V and J genes are TRBV18 and TRBJ1-2; no clear D gene. V was trimmed by 0 bases and J by 3 bases, leaving 8 bases between them. There are 14 residues in the CDR3. Germline CDR1 KGHSH, CDR2 LQKENI. The DNA for the CDR3 is TGTGCCAGCTCACCACCCCGGAGGGACTATGGCTACACCTTC. Protein product: CASSPPRRDYGYTF.

For the CDR3, the DNA is TGCGCCAGCAGCTTAGGACTAGCGGGGGGCCCCTACTACGAGCAGTACTTC. Translated: CASSLGLAGGPYYEQYF. The chain uses TRBV5-1 and TRBJ2-7, with TRBD2 matching over 14 bases. Germline V gene lookup returns CDR1 SGHRS and CDR2 YFSETQ. The CDR3 runs to 17 residues. Trimming at V came to 2 bases and at J to 3 bases, leaving 7 bases not matched to a gene.

The chain uses TRBV6-1 and TRBJ1-1; D is unclear. V dropped 2 bases and J dropped 8 bases, with 12 bases sitting between them. This CDR3 region has 13 residues. CDR1 is MNHNS and CDR2 is SASEGT in the germline V gene. As DNA, the CDR3 is TGTGCCAGCAGTGAAATGAAGGACCAAGAAGCTTTCTTT. This translates into CASSEMKDQEAFF.

This chain links TRBV5-4 with TRBJ2-5, with D possibly matching TRBD2 (5 bases). Germline CDR1 is SGHNT and CDR2 is YYREEE (reference sequence). V was cut by 2 bases and J by 0 bases, with 8 bases left in between. This CDR3 comprises 14 residues. CDR3 in DNA: TGTGCCAGCAGCTTAGGTAGCGACCAAGAGACCCAGTACTTC. Its translation: CASSLGSDQETQYF.

The chain recombines TRBV6-1 with TRBJ2-7; TRBD2 agrees at 12 bases. V shed 4 bases, J shed 4 bases, and the junction held 11 bases outside the gene matches. There are 17 residues in the CDR3. CDR1 MNHNS and CDR2 SASEGT come from the germline V gene. DNA of the CDR3: TGTGCCAGCAGTGCATCTAGCGGGGGGGCCCAATTATACGAGCAGTACTTC. This sequence encodes CASSASSGGAQLYEQYF.

V usage is TRBV19 and J usage is TRBJ1-6; D not resolved. The germline CDR1 and CDR2 sequences are LNHDA and SQIVND (reference sequence). Trimming cost V 2 bases and J 9 bases, with 11 bases left between them. This CDR3 has 14 amino acids. The chain's CDR3 is CASSITVARSPLHF. CDR3 coding DNA: TGTGCCAGTAGTATAACGGTTGCACGTTCACCCCTCCACTTT.

As DNA, the CDR3 is TGTGCCAGCAGTGATAACCCCCCTGGGGAGCTGTTTTTT. This translates into CASSDNPPGELFF. This sequence joins TRBV2 and TRBJ2-2; D ambiguous. The CDR3 loop spans 13 amino acids. Trimming took 3 bases from V and 8 from J, leaving 10 bases between them. Germline V gene sequence: CDR1 SNHLY, CDR2 FYNNEI.

The V and J genes are TRBV5-1 and TRBJ2-7; 8 bases line up with TRBD2. This CDR3 spans 14 amino acids. Germline CDR1 SGHRS, CDR2 YFSETQ. J lost 3 bases, V lost 4 bases, and 6 bases had no gene match. The CDR3 reads CASSPGLAVYEQYF. In nucleotides, the CDR3 is TGCGCCAGCAGCCCCGGACTAGCAGTCTACGAGCAGTACTTC.

This clone was counted once. J is TRBJ2-5 and V is TRBV2, with 7 nucleotides matching TRBD1. The CDR3 spans 17 residues. CDR1 and CDR2 (germline): SNHLY, FYNNEI. The V and J ends lost 5 bases and 0 bases, in that order; junction bases with no gene match: 12. The DNA for the CDR3 is TGTGCCAGCAGTTCACGAACAGGGGAAAGAGACCAAGAGACCCAGTACTTC. Amino acids: CASSSRTGERDQETQYF.

CDR3 nucleotide sequence: TGCGCCAGCAGGGATAGCTTCGAGAGCTCCTACGAGCAGTACTTC. It is translated as CASRDSFESSYEQYF. The chain joins TRBV5-1 to TRBJ2-7; unclear D gene. CDR3 length: 15 residues. Trimming took 5 bases from V and 0 from J, leaving 15 bases between them. Germline V gene data show CDR1 as SGHRS and CDR2 as YFSETQ.

This chain joins TRBV13 and TRBJ2-5; D is perhaps TRBD1 (5 bases). The CDR3 spans 16 residues. V was shortened by 5 bases and J by 6 bases, with 22 bases between the two germline ends. The V gene's germline CDR1 is PRHDT and CDR2 FYEKMQ (reference sequence). CDR3 DNA sequence: TGTGCCAGCAGCCCTTCCACCGGACAAATCGAAAAGACCCAGTACTTC. This encodes CASSPSTGQIEKTQYF.

The chain uses TRBV19 and TRBJ2-1, with 10 positions matching TRBD1. The V segment lost 9 bases and the J segment 6 bases; nucleotides outside the gene matches: 8. The germline V gene encodes CDR1 LNHDA and CDR2 SQIVND (reference sequence). The CDR3 contains 14 residues. CDR3 residues: CASTDRGLRNEQFF. CDR3 DNA: TGTGCCAGCACCGACAGGGGGCTGCGCAATGAGCAGTTCTTC. Variable domain in full (rest from reference TRBV19 and TRBJ2-1): DGGITQSPKYLFRKEGQNVTLSCEQNLNHDAMYWYRQDPGQGLRLIYYSQIVNDFQKGDIAEGYSVSREKKESFPLTVTSAQKNPTAFYLCASTDRGLRNEQFFGPGTRLTVL.

The chain carries TRBV5-1 and TRBJ1-4; no definite D call. Trimming took off 4 bases at V and 5 bases at J, with 15 bases between the two ends. The CDR3 is 15 residues long. Per the germline V gene, CDR1 is SGHRS and CDR2 is YFSETQ. The CDR3 region is CASSPSGGVNEKLFF. The CDR3 bases are TGCGCCAGCAGCCCAAGTGGAGGCGTGAATGAAAAACTGTTTTTT.